Described below is a single TCR beta chain sequence and its context. Its cognate antigen has yet to be identified. Per-base quality was not reported, and no clone a single base away is much larger than it. The sample is drawn from a study of cytomegalovirus exposure and HLA in healthy donors (dated by TCRdb to about 2017). With regard to the full study: An earlier analysis of some 600 of the donors reported 276 Gb of sequence data and 100 million to 120 million unique TCR beta sequences obtained from about 180 million T cells. About 310 gigabases of sequencing data and 70 million to 85 million unique TCR sequences were included in an early release covering under 650 HLA-typed donors. The genetic ancestry cluster associated with self-reported Caucasian donors included roughly four fifths of the 300 to 450 genotyped donors. The aim of the study was to test whether cataloging public T cell receptors could identify signatures of past pathogen exposure. The study profiled the T cell repertoires of hundreds of subjects by immunosequencing and related them to cytomegalovirus serostatus. In addition to the first cohort of 666 subjects, a separate validation cohort of 120 different subjects was used. To predict cytomegalovirus infection status, the study brought together high-throughput TCR immunosequencing, statistical association of individual TCRs with disease status, and machine learning. To study patterns of TCR occurrence, a later analysis re-analyzed previously published TCR beta repertoires from 600 to 750 donors and added high-resolution HLA genotyping. Rather than drawing on any new phenotypic data, the later analysis identified candidate immune exposures from TCR beta sequences and the way those sequences occurred across donors. To decide whether each TCR beta V gene segment behaved as functional or pseudogenic, an earlier analysis of fewer than 750 of the donors relied on high-throughput TCR beta sequencing. Alongside the repertoire data, information on donor age, sex, ethnicity and CMV serostatus was compiled. A later genetic analysis used genome-wide SNP genotypes for about three fifths of the roughly 700 donors, treating that subset as a discovery cohort. All discovery cohort repertoires had been generated on a single sequencing platform. Both class I and class II loci were covered by HLA typing, at four-digit resolution. The number of donors typed differed by locus, with about 629-640 for A, B, C, DRB1 and DQB1, around 500 for DQA1, 600 to 610 for DPA1, and about 450 for DPB1. A handful of DR-DQ haplotypes were handled as single units for association and clustering because linkage in the cohort was strong. Among almost 400 genotyped donors of the cohort, an average of roughly 240,000 unique TCR beta nucleotide sequences were sequenced per donor, about a sixth of them non-productive.

The CDR3, cysteine through phenylalanine, is 13 amino acids long. Only the CDR3 portion is preserved as DNA: 39 bases, with reading frame beginning at the first base. Sequences MNHEY (CDR1) and SVGAGI (CDR2) are obtained from the germline V gene. Trimming costs V 4 bases and J 6 bases, and their ends lie 12 bases apart. In total, about 650 healthy bone marrow donors made up the cohort. At the time of sampling, all cohort members were nominally healthy, though unrecorded immune exposures were likely present. The donor tested CMV seronegative and was one of the 352 seronegative cohort members. Each donor provided a peripheral blood sample, and peripheral blood mononuclear cells were used for TCR beta sequencing. The Qiagen DNeasy Blood Extraction Kit was used to extract genomic DNA from the blood cell samples. The library was generated by the immunoSEQ multiplex PCR assay. For the multiplex PCR, a mixture combining 60 forward primers for TCR Vbeta segments and 13 reverse primers for TCR Jbeta segments was used. The CDR3 region of rearranged TCR beta genes was amplified from genomic DNA by a multiplex PCR assay. The amplified TCR beta libraries were sequenced on the Illumina HiSeq System as 87-base-pair reads. Per the authors' processing: Across the 700 or so repertoires, a later analysis counted roughly 77 million unique TCR beta chains, some 11 million of which were shared by at least two donors. Raw reads were error-corrected and collapsed into unique sequences by a nearest-neighbor algorithm in which closely related sequences were merged to remove PCR and sequencing errors. V, D and J gene segments were assigned by aligning CDR3 sequences to IMGT reference sequences. Each retained sequence needed at least a six-nucleotide match to both a V gene segment and a J gene segment. Rearrangements were called productive when the CDR3 lacked stop codons and stayed in frame with V and J; all others were non-productive. CDR3 was defined according to IMGT convention as the region running from the second conserved V-encoded cysteine to the conserved J-encoded phenylalanine. In an earlier analysis of just under 600 of the donors, sequences lacking an unambiguous match to a single V gene segment were excluded. An earlier analysis of 500 to 700 of the donors classified V segments as functional when productive rearrangements were above 56.7% and as segregating when the standard deviation between donors was above 5%. A statistical classification framework was developed to diagnose cytomegalovirus status using the catalog of TCR beta chain sequences. In a later analysis, V and J genes were assigned by comparing TCR nucleotide sequences against IMGT/GENE-DB human TR gene sequences. The TCRdist pipeline was used in a later analysis to assign CDR3 sequences and most-parsimonious VDJ recombination scenarios. In a later analysis, each TCR beta chain was defined by its CDR3 amino acid sequence together with its V-gene family, and reads lacking a unique V-gene family were excluded. A later analysis removed 500 to 600 highly shared, low-generation-probability nucleotide sequences to deal with suspected cross-contamination and a sequencing artifact. In a later analysis, a clonal expansion index was calculated for each public chain from normalized within-repertoire ranks of inferred template counts. In a later analysis, generation probabilities were computed using a VDJ recombination model fitted to out-of-frame rearrangements, and the results were checked against IGoR. Hypergeometric tests were used in a later analysis to score TCR-TCR, TCR-HLA and TCR-CMV co-occurrence, with a repertoire-size bias correction applied to the TCR pairs. False discovery rates were estimated in a later analysis by permuting HLA or CMV assignments 20 times. In a later analysis, co-occurring TCRs were grouped using DBSCAN, and TCRdist sequence similarity was added for clustering within HLA-allele-positive subsets. For co-occurrence clustering, repertoires with fewer than 30,000 or more than 120,000 public chains were excluded, along with four to six repertoires with anomalous nucleotide sharing. The source is immuneACCESS, and TCRdb retained only in-frame sequences with V and J called. Part of the clones is not carried over; for the studies checked, unresolved V genes explain less than half of this, and the remainder is unexplained. V and J calls and clone size are given by that table; D and trimming were obtained from the DNA. This sample lists 150,000 to 200,000 clones; more than 85% were detected once. 1.5% to 2% of the sample is taken by the ten largest.

Overall results and qualifications from the work: When HLA alleles, especially DR and DQ, strongly co-occurred, attributing TCR associations to individual alleles was difficult. In a later genetic analysis, a missense DCLRE1C variant was associated with V-gene and J-gene trimming of TCR beta chains, and the association was replicated in an independent cohort. Immune exposure information for the cohort was limited to CMV serostatus. The cohort was sequenced for TCR beta chains only, and without alpha or paired-chain data the features that could be detected were limited. In an earlier analysis of around 600 of the donors, most TCR beta V segments appeared in productive rearrangements about 90% or about 30% of the time, broadly matching IMGT annotations. In vitro tests confirmed that three of the cytomegalovirus-associated TCR beta chains recognize cytomegalovirus antigens. According to a later analysis, TCR association rates differed among HLA loci, with DRB1 alleles showing the most associated TCRs and HLA-C alleles showing the fewest. Because some donors lacked HLA typing at each locus, the association tests relied only on the typed subset. According to a later analysis, parvovirus B19, influenza, CMV and Epstein-Barr virus appeared linked to several top co-occurrence clusters. A cluster of highly shared sequence variants was judged likely to be a technical artifact of the sequencing pipeline. The study listed 164 TCR beta chains as associated with cytomegalovirus. Compared with equally common non-associated chains, HLA-associated TCR beta chains in a later analysis were more clonally expanded and had lower generation probabilities. Roughly uniform sequencing depth across donors was assumed in presence/absence analyses, although this assumption may not hold. Around 16 rarely observed V segments, including chromosome 9 orphons, were excluded from the earlier analysis of a few hundred of the donors because counts were too low. In a later genetic analysis, fewer N-insertions in productive TCRs were reported among donors in an Asian-associated ancestry cluster than the approximately 670-donor mean. According to a later analysis, most CMV-associated TCR beta chains appeared to be HLA-restricted, and the HLA associations seemed to be driven largely by CMV exposure. Correlated functional status among segregating V segments might be attributable to linkage disequilibrium, but an unknown experimental factor could not be ruled out. Some IMGT-functional V segments, including TRBV6-2 and TRBV6-3, could not be told apart with the 87-base-pair reads, so those segments were excluded. Cytomegalovirus status was reported to be diagnosed by the classifier with high specificity and sensitivity in both the original and validation cohorts. Specific HLA alleles were associated with over 15,000 TCR beta sequences at a false discovery rate of 0.05 in a later analysis. The authors suggested that the approach could potentially be extended to other disease states and immunological phenotypes. A further reported finding was that TCR beta sequences accurately predicted the HLA-A and HLA-B alleles for most subjects in the first cohort. While some public TCRs were present in many individuals, most TCR sequences turned up only very rarely across donors.

The sequence joins TRBV6-5 to TRBJ1-2; TRBD1 could be the D gene, as 6 bases match. The sequencing input was PBMCs. The receptor comes from a woman between 18 and 30 years old in good health and CMV-seronegative. The DNA sequence follows: TGTGCCAGCAGTTCGACAGGCCGCCATGGCTACACCTTC. Its protein product is CASSSTGRHGYTF.